The sequence of this T cell receptor beta chain was determined in a study of OX40 agonist ivuxolimab in advanced cancers. The overall study: As their treatment, patients were administered ivuxolimab, an agonistic anti-OX40 (CD134) antibody.

V lost 0 bases and J lost 4, with 7 bases in between. CDR3 length: 14 residues. CDR1 is WNHNN, CDR2 SYGVQD, per germline (reference sequence). Study-level points and caveats: At doses 0.1 to 3.0 mg/kg, CD4+ and CD8+ clones expanded. Low normalized T-cell clonal expansion was also seen in some nonresponders. Expanded clones belonging to CD8+ T cells outnumbered, on average, those of CD4+.

Clones were sequenced by immunoSEQ multiplex PCR, and TCRdb holds only the in-frame ones, with some missing. Among approximately 27,000 clones listed, over 75% were seen once. About this clone itself: Its antigen is unknown.

This material consisted of CD4+ or CD8+ T cells sorted from blood, taken in a trial of the OX40 agonist ivuxolimab. The genes are TRBV10-1 and TRBJ2-1; D gene ambiguous. This receptor was taken from an adult with an advanced solid tumor such as melanoma, head and neck, liver or kidney cancer. The CDR3 region has the DNA TGCGCCAGCAGTGAGTCGGGCAAGTACAATGAGCAGTTCTTC. Residues: CASSESGKYNEQFF.